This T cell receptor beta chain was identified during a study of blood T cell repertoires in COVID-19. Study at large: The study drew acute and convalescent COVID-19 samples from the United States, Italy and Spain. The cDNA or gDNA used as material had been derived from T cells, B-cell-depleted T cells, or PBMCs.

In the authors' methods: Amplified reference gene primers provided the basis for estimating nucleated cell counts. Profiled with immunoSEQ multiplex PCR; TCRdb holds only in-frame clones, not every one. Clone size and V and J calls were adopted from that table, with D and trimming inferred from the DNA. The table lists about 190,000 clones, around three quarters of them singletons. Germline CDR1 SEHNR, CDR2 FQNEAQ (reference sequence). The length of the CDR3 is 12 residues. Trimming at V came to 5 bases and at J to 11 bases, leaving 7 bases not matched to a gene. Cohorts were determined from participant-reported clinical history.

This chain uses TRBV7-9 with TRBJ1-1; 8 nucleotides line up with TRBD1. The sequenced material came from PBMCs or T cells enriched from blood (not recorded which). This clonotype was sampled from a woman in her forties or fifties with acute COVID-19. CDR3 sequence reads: CASSHPQGVAFF. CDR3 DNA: TGTGCCAGCAGCCACCCACAGGGGGTGGCTTTCTTT. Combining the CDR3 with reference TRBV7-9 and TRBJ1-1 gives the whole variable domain DTGVSQNPRHKITKRGQNVTFRCDPISEHNRLYWYRQTLGQGPEFLTYFQNEAQLEKSRLLSDRFSAERPKGSFSTLEIQRTEQGDSAMYLCASSHPQGVAFFGQGTRLTVV.